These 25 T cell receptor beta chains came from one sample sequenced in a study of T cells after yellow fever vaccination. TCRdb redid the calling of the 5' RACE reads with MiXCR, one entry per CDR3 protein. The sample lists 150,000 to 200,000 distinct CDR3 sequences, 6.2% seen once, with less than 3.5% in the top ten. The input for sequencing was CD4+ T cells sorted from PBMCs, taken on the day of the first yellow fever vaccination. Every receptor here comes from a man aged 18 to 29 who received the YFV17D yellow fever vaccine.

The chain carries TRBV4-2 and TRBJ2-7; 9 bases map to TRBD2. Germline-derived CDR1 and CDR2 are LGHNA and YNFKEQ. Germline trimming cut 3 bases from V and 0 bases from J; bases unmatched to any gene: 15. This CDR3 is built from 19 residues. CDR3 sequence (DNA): TGTGCCAGCAGCCACCCATCCCTCACAGCGGGGGGCAGCTCCTACGAGCAGTACTTC. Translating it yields CASSHPSLTAGGSSYEQYF.

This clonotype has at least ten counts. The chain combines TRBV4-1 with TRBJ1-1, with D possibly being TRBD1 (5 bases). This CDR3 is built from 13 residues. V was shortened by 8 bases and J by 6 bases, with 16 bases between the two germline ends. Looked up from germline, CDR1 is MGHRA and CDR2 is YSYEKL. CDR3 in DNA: TGCGCCAGCGGGGACTTTCGAAGCGCTGAAGCTTTCTTT. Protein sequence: CASGDFRSAEAFF.

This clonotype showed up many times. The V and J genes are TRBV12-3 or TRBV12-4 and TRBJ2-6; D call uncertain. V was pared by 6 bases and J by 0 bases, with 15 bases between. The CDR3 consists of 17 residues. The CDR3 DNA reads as TGTGCCAGCAGCCGATCCAATGCTTACTCTGGGGCCAACGTCCTGACTTTC. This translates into CASSRSNAYSGANVLTF.

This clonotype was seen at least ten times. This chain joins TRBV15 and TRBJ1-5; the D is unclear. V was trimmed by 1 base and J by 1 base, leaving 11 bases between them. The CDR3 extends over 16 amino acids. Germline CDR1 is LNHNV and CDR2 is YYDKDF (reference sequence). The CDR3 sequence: CATSRGSTASNQPQHF. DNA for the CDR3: TGTGCCACCAGCAGAGGGTCTACAGCGAGCAATCAGCCCCAGCATTTT.

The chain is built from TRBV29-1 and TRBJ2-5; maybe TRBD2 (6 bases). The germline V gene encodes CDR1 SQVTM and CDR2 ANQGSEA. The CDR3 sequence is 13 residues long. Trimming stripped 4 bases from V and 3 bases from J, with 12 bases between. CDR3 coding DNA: TGCAGCGTTGGCCGGGGAGGAGAAGAGACCCAGTACTTC. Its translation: CSVGRGGEETQYF.

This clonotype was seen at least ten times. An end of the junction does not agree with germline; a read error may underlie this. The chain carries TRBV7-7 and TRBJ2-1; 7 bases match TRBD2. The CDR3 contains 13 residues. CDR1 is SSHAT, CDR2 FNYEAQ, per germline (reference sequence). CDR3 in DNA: TGTGCTAGCAGCGGAGGGGAGGGGAATGAGCAGTTCTTC. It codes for CASSGGEGNEQFF.

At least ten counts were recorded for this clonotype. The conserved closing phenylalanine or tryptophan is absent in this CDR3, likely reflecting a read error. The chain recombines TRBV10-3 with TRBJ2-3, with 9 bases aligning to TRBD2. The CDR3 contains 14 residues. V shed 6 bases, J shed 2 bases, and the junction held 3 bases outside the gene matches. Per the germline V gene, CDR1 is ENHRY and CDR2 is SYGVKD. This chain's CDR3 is CAIRGTSLTDTQYS. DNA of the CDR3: TGTGCCATCAGGGGGACTAGCCTCACAGATACGCAGTATTCT.

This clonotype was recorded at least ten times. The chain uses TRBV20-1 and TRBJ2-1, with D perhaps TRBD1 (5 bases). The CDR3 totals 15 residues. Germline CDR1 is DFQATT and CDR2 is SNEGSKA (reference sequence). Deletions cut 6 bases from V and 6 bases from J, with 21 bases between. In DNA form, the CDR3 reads TGCAGTGCCCACATACGCTCCTCCCAGGGCAATGAGCAGTTCTTC. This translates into CSAHIRSSQGNEQFF.

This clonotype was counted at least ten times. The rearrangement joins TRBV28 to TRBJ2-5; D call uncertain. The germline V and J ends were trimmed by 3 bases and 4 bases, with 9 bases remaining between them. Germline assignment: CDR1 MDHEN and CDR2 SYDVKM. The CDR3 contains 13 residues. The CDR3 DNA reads TGTGCCAGCAGTTTTGGCCCCTCAGAGACCCAGTACTTC. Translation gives CASSFGPSETQYF.

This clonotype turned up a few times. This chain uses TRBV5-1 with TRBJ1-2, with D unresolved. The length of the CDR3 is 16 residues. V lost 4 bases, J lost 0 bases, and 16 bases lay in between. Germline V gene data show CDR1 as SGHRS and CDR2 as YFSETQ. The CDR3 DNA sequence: TGCGCCAGCAGCGGGCGGATTTTCCCGACTAACTATGGCTACACCTTC. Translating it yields CASSGRIFPTNYGYTF.

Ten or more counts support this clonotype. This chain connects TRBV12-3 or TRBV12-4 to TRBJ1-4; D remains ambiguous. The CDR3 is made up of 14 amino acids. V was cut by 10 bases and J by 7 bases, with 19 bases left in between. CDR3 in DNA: TGTGCCACTTCCCAGCAGTTGGGTGTTGAAAAACTGTTTTTT. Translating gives CATSQQLGVEKLFF.

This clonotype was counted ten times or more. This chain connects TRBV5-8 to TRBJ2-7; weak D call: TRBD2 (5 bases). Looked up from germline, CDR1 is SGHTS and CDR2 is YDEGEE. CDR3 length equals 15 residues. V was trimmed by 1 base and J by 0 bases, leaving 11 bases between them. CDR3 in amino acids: CASSLWRVSSYEQYV. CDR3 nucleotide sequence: TGTGCCAGCAGCTTGTGGCGGGTGAGCTCCTACGAGCAGTACGTC.

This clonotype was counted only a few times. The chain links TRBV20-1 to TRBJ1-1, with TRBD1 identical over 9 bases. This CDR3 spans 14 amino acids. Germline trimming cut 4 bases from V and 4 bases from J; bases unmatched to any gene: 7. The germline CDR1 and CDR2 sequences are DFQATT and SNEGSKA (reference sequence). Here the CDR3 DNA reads TGCAGTGCTAAGGGACAGGGTACTCTCACTGAAGCTTTCTTT. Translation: CSAKGQGTLTEAFF.

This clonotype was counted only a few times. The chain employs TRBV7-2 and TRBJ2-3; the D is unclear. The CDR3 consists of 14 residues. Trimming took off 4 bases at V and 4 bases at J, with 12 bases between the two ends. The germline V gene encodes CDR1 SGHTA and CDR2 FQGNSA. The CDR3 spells CASSSSSAPDTQYF. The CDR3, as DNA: TGTGCCAGCAGCTCGTCTAGTGCCCCAGATACGCAGTATTTT.

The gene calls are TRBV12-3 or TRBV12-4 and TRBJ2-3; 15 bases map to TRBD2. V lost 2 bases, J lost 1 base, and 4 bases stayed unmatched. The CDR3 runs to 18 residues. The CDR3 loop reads CASSLRTSGGGGTDTQYF. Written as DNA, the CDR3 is TGTGCCAGCAGTTTAAGGACTAGCGGGGGGGGGGGCACAGATACGCAGTATTTT.

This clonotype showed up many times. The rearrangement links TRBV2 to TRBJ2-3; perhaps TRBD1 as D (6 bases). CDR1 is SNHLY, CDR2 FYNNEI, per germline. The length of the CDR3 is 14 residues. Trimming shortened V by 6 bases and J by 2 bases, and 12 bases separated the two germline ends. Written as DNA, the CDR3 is TGTGCCAGCAGCGTCGACAGGAACACAGATACGCAGTATTTT. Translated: CASSVDRNTDTQYF.

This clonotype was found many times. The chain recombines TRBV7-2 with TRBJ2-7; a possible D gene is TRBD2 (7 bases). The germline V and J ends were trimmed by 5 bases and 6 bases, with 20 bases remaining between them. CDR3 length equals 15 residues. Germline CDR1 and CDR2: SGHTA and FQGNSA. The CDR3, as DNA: TGTGCCAGCAGCGACGGAAGGGGGGGGCAGGGCGAGCAGTACTTC. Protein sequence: CASSDGRGGQGEQYF.

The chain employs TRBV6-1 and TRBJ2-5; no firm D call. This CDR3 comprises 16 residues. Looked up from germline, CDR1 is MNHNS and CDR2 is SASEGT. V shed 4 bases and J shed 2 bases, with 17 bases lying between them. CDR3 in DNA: TGTGCCAGCAGTGGCTTGGTGGACGGACCGCAAGAGACCCAGTACTTC. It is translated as CASSGLVDGPQETQYF.

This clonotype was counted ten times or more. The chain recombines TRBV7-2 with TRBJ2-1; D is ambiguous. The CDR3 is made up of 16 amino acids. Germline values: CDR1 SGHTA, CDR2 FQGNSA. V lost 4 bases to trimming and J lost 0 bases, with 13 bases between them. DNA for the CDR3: TGTGCCAGCAGCTCCCCTTACTCCAGCTCCTACAATGAGCAGTTCTTC. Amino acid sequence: CASSSPYSSSYNEQFF.

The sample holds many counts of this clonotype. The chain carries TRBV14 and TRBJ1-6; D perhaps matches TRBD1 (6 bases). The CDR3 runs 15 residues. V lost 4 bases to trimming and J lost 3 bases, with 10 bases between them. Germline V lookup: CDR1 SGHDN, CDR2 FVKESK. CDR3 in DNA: TGTGCCAGCAGCCTTAGACAGGACTATAATTCACCCCTCCACTTT. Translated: CASSLRQDYNSPLHF.

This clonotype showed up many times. The CDR3 is CASSLGSRGKSSYEQYF. CDR3 in DNA: TGCGCCAGCAGCTTGGGTTCCCGCGGGAAAAGCTCCTACGAGCAGTACTTC. The chain joins TRBV5-1 to TRBJ2-7, with D maybe TRBD2 (6 bases). Per germline, CDR1 SGHRS and CDR2 YFSETQ. Trimming left V 0 bases short and J 0 bases short, with 16 bases between. CDR3 length equals 17 residues.

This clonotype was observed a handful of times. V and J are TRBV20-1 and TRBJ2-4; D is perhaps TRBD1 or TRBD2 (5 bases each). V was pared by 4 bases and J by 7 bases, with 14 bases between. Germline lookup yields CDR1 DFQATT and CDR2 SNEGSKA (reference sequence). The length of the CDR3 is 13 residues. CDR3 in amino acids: CSATVPGTNIQYF. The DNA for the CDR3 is TGCAGTGCTACCGTCCCGGGGACGAACATTCAGTACTTC.

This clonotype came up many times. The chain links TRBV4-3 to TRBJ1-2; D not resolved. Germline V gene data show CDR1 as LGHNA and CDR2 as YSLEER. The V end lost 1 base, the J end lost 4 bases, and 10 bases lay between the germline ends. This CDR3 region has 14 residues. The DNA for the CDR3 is TGCGCCAGCAGCCAAGCTCCGGGATCCTATGGCTACACCTTC. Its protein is CASSQAPGSYGYTF.

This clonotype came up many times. The CDR3 DNA sequence: TGTGCCAGCAGTTTACCCGGGGGGGGAATCAATGAGCAGTTCTTC. Translation gives CASSLPGGGINEQFF. The rearrangement uses TRBV12-3 or TRBV12-4 and TRBJ2-1, with 8 positions matching TRBD2. Trimming took 2 bases from V and 6 from J; bases not matched to a gene: 6. This CDR3 is built from 15 residues.

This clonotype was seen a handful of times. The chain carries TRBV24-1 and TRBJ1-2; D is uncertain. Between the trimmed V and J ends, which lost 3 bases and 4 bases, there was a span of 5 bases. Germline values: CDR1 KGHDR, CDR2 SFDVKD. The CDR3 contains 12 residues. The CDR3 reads CATSDRTYGYTF. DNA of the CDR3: TGTGCCACCAGTGATCGGACCTATGGCTACACCTTC.